The 30 T cell receptor beta chains reported below all come from one sample, sequenced in a study of CXCR3-negative and CXCR3-positive naive CD8 T cells (dated by TCRdb to the late 2010s). The investigation overall reported the following: TRB CDR3s from CXCR3-positive naive cells showed higher hydrophobicity (lower Kidera factor 4), lower energy, and higher strength and volume indices than CXCR3-negative naive cells.

The antigens these receptors bind are not known. TCRdb shows the sequencer as NextSeq 550. The Human TCR Profiling Kit (MiLaboratory) was used to make UMI-labeled 5' RACE TRB cDNA libraries. After reprocessing by TCRdb, each CDR3 protein sequence is one entry, and no DNA is given. This sample's listing comprises roughly 130,000 distinct CDR3 sequences. Approximately 0.54% of the sample comes from the top ten. Sequencing was performed on naive CXCR3+ CD8+ T cells from blood. The intended sense of this specimen's cell subset or site label: CD45RO-CCR7+CD27+CD95- naive CD8+ T cells expressing CXCR3 (TNR3+). The receptors were sampled from a human donor in good health. Some clones in this sample may be carry-over from other donors' samples.

The V call is TRBV29-1, the J call TRBJ2-1. This CDR3 contains 12 residues. Germline assignment: CDR1 SQVTM and CDR2 ANQGSEA. The CDR3 sequence: CSVRTQWNEQFF.

The CDR3 region is CASSLFLGARSNQPQHF. The V call is TRBV28, the J call TRBJ1-5; TCRdb lists TRBD1, though no DNA is available to test this call. This CDR3 comprises 17 residues. CDR1 MDHEN and CDR2 SYDVKM come from the germline V gene.

The rearrangement joins TRBV7-7 to TRBJ2-7. There are 13 residues in the CDR3. Germline V gives CDR1 SSHAT, CDR2 FNYEAQ (reference sequence). The CDR3 region is CASSFGSDYEQYF.

This chain joins TRBV10-2 and TRBJ2-7; TCRdb's D call, TRBD1, is unchecked because there is no DNA. CDR1 is WSHSY and CDR2 is SAAADI in the germline V gene. The CDR3 sequence is 11 residues long. CDR3 in amino acids: CASMAADRQYF.

The chain recombines TRBV6-5 with TRBJ1-1; TCRdb proposes TRBD1, but this gene call is untestable without DNA. From germline, CDR1 is MNHEY and CDR2 SVGAGI. This CDR3 comprises 13 residues. The CDR3 is CASSPGGLTEAFF.

V usage is TRBV19 and J usage is TRBJ2-2; the D gene TCRdb calls, TRBD2, cannot be checked with no DNA. CDR3 length: 15 amino acids. CDR1 and CDR2 from the germline V gene are LNHDA and SQIVND (reference sequence). The CDR3 sequence is CASSRAGENTGELFF. Filled out from reference TRBV19 and TRBJ2-2, the complete variable domain reads DGGITQSPKYLFRKEGQNVTLSCEQNLNHDAMYWYRQDPGQGLRLIYYSQIVNDFQKGDIAEGYSVSREKKESFPLTVTSAQKNPTAFYLCASSRAGENTGELFFGEGSRLTVL.

The rearrangement uses TRBV5-4 and TRBJ2-1. The germline gives CDR1 SGHNT, CDR2 YYREEE (reference sequence). The CDR3 consists of 13 residues. This CDR3 reads CASSPTTYNEQFF.

The rearrangement links TRBV28 to TRBJ2-2; no DNA is available, so the TRBD2 call from TCRdb remains unchecked. The CDR3 has 18 residues. Germline assignment: CDR1 MDHEN and CDR2 SYDVKM. The CDR3 reads CASSRPPGLAGETGELFF.

The gene calls are TRBV20-1 and TRBJ2-4; TCRdb outputs TRBD2, but without DNA this stays unchecked. CDR1 is DFQATT and CDR2 is SNEGSKA in the germline V gene (reference sequence). The CDR3 has 16 residues. The CDR3 sequence is CSAPAAAHATKNIQYF.

CDR3 loop: CASSVGGGFGNTIYF. This sequence joins TRBV9 and TRBJ1-3. CDR3 size: 15 residues. Germline loops: CDR1 SGDLS, CDR2 YYNGEE.

This chain uses TRBV7-9 with TRBJ2-7; no DNA is available, so the TRBD1 call from TCRdb remains unchecked. This CDR3 spans 16 amino acids. Germline CDR1 is SEHNR and CDR2 is FQNEAQ (reference sequence). Here the CDR3 reads CASSSSMGQESYEQYF.

The rearrangement uses TRBV6-6 and TRBJ2-5; without DNA, the TCRdb call of TRBD1 cannot be checked. Looked up from germline, CDR1 is MNHNY and CDR2 is SVGAGI (reference sequence). This CDR3 is 15 amino acids long. CDR3 sequence reads: CASSDPEPPLDVQYF.

V is TRBV5-5 and J is TRBJ2-7; absent DNA, TCRdb's TRBD2 call cannot be checked. The CDR3 is 17 amino acids. Germline V CDR1 and CDR2: SGHKS, YYEKEE (reference sequence). The chain's CDR3 is CASSPGLAGASSYEQYF.

The chain has TRBV29-1 and TRBJ2-7. Germline values: CDR1 SQVTM, CDR2 ANQGSEA. This CDR3 comprises 11 residues. This CDR3 is CSVGEFYEQYF.

The genes are TRBV10-3 and TRBJ1-1. CDR3 length: 14 residues. Germline values: CDR1 ENHRY, CDR2 SYGVKD. The CDR3 protein is CAISDHDKNTEAFF.

The CDR3 sequence is CASSWDRGVQTQYF. This chain links TRBV12-3 or TRBV12-4 with TRBJ2-5; TCRdb names TRBD1, which stays unverified in the absence of DNA. The CDR3 covers 14 residues.

The gene calls are TRBV7-9 and TRBJ2-7; lacking DNA, the TRBD1 call made by TCRdb goes unchecked. This CDR3 is 15 amino acids long. Germline CDR1 and CDR2: SEHNR and FQNEAQ (reference sequence). The CDR3 protein is CASSLAYDRDYEQYF.

The J gene is TRBJ1-1, the V gene TRBV29-1. There are 14 residues in the CDR3. Germline V gives CDR1 SQVTM, CDR2 ANQGSEA. The CDR3 protein is CSVEHADENTEAFF.

The gene calls are TRBV30 and TRBJ2-7. Germline V gives CDR1 GTSNPN, CDR2 SVGIG (reference sequence). The CDR3 is 12 residues long. The CDR3: CAWIDNSYEQYF.

CDR3 sequence reads: CASSLGTGANTEAFF. The chain couples TRBV5-1 to TRBJ1-1; without DNA, the TCRdb call of TRBD1 cannot be checked. This CDR3 is 15 amino acids long. CDR1 SGHRS and CDR2 YFSETQ come from the germline V gene.

The chain uses TRBV29-1 and TRBJ2-7; the D gene TCRdb calls, TRBD1, cannot be checked with no DNA. Germline CDR1 is SQVTM and CDR2 is ANQGSEA. The CDR3 has 12 residues. The CDR3: CSVVAGGYEQYF.

The V gene is TRBV10-2, the J gene TRBJ2-2; TCRdb's D call, TRBD1, is unchecked because there is no DNA. CDR3 size: 16 residues. Germline V gives CDR1 WSHSY, CDR2 SAAADI. CDR3 region: CASSDSSGGYTGELFF.

This chain connects TRBV15 to TRBJ1-1; TCRdb designates TRBD1, a call that cannot be tested without DNA. The CDR3 covers 15 residues. Germline V gene lookup returns CDR1 LNHNV and CDR2 YYDKDF (reference sequence). The CDR3 sequence is CATSSIQGAVTEAFF.

The chain employs TRBV21-1 and TRBJ1-1. TRBV21-1 is described as a pseudogene. The CDR3 is made up of 16 amino acids. The CDR3 region is CASSTTDNHESTEAFF.

The rearrangement uses TRBV20-1 and TRBJ2-1; TCRdb designates TRBD2, a call that cannot be tested without DNA. The CDR3 contains 19 residues. Per the germline V gene, CDR1 is DFQATT and CDR2 is SNEGSKA (reference sequence). The CDR3 protein is CSARDLERASGGAWNEQFF.

V gene TRBV6-5 combines with J gene TRBJ1-1; TCRdb's D call, TRBD1, is unchecked because there is no DNA. This CDR3 has 15 amino acids. Germline V lookup: CDR1 MNHEY, CDR2 SVGAGI. CDR3: CASRSSTGTGTEAFF.

The chain links TRBV5-1 to TRBJ2-1; TCRdb's D call of TRBD1 is untestable without DNA. Per germline, CDR1 SGHRS and CDR2 YFSETQ. The CDR3 spans 19 residues. The CDR3 is CASSLDPRQNPRGYNEQFF. Full variable domain (remainder filled in from reference TRBV5-1 and TRBJ2-1): KAGVTQTPRYLIKTRGQQVTLSCSPISGHRSVSWYQQTPGQGLQFLFEYFSETQRNKGNFPGRFSGRQFSNSRSEMNVSTLELGDSALYLCASSLDPRQNPRGYNEQFFGPGTRLTVL.

This sequence joins TRBV11-3 and TRBJ2-5; TCRdb's D call, TRBD1, is unchecked because there is no DNA. The germline CDR1 and CDR2 sequences are SGHNT and YENEEA. The CDR3 is made up of 15 amino acids. CDR3: CASSPTGAYQETQYF.

CDR3 region: CSVGGDGDRGHTEAFF. The chain has TRBV29-1 and TRBJ1-1; the D call from TCRdb, TRBD1, cannot be confirmed without DNA. This CDR3 has 16 residues. Germline CDR1 and CDR2: SQVTM and ANQGSEA.

The chain combines TRBV4-2 with TRBJ2-5. This CDR3 region has 17 residues. From germline, CDR1 is LGHNA and CDR2 YNFKEQ. The CDR3 region is CASSQDLAGGVQETQYF.